Below are 17 T cell receptor beta chains sequenced from a single sample in a study of T cells in tuberculosis. The assay was immunoSEQ multiplex PCR, and TCRdb's table has in-frame clones only and misses some. The table lists more than 70,000 clones, under 95% of them singletons. Thawed, overnight-rested PBMC were stained with GMM-loaded CD1B tetramer, viability dye and anti-CD3, then sorted. C32 glucose monomycolate from Rhodococcus equi was loaded onto the CD1B tetramers. The specimen was CD1b-GMM tetramer-negative cells sorted from PBMCs. These receptors all stem from an adult woman with latent tuberculosis.

This chain links TRBV6-5 with TRBJ1-1, with 7 bases identical to TRBD1. Trimming took 2 bases from V and 5 from J; bases not matched to a gene: 8. The CDR3 is made up of 15 amino acids. Germline V gene data show CDR1 as MNHEY and CDR2 as SVGAGI. CDR3 loop: CASSYGPGGTTEAFF. The CDR3 DNA reads as TGTGCCAGCAGTTACGGTCCAGGGGGAACGACTGAAGCTTTCTTT.

V and J are TRBV6-5 and TRBJ1-4; a possible D gene is TRBD1 (6 bases). V lost 4 bases and J 8 bases, leaving 17 bases between the germline ends. Germline V lookup: CDR1 MNHEY, CDR2 SVGAGI. The CDR3 has 15 residues. The CDR3 DNA sequence: TGTGCCAGCAGTTCCGGACAGCACGGGGGGGAAAAACTGTTTTTT. Protein product: CASSSGQHGGEKLFF.

This sequence joins TRBV5-1 and TRBJ2-6, with 12 bases that match TRBD2. Trimming at V came to 0 bases and at J to 4 bases, leaving 11 bases not matched to a gene. Germline lookup yields CDR1 SGHRS and CDR2 YFSETQ. This CDR3 is 20 amino acids long. The CDR3 DNA follows: TGCGCCAGCAGCTTGGATGCCCTAGCGGGGGGGCCGGCGGGGGCCAACGTCCTGACTTTC. It specifies CASSLDALAGGPAGANVLTF.

The CDR3 DNA is TGTGCCAGTAGTCTCCGGGGGGGACAAGAGACCCAGTACTTC. This sequence encodes CASSLRGGQETQYF. The V call is TRBV19, the J call TRBJ2-5, with 8 bases lining up with TRBD2. With 5 bases clipped from V and 2 bases from J, the junction kept 4 bases outside the gene matches. The CDR3 is 14 residues long. Germline V CDR1 and CDR2: LNHDA, SQIVND (reference sequence).

The CDR3 protein is CASSVATGEAADTQYF. As DNA, the CDR3 is TGTGCCAGCAGCGTAGCTACCGGGGAAGCGGCAGATACGCAGTATTTT. V gene TRBV9 combines with J gene TRBJ2-3, with D perhaps matching TRBD2 (5 bases). Germline V gene sequence: CDR1 SGDLS, CDR2 YYNGEE. V was clipped by 0 bases and J by 4 bases, with 15 bases between them. There are 16 residues in the CDR3.

This rearrangement joins TRBV13 to TRBJ2-5, with TRBD2 matching over 11 bases. The ends lost 0 bases at V and 3 bases at J; junction bases unmatched: 3. Germline CDR1 is PRHDT and CDR2 is FYEKMQ (reference sequence). This CDR3 is built from 16 residues. DNA of the CDR3: TGTGCCAGCAGCTTAGGCGTTAGCGGGGGGGAAGAGACCCAGTACTTC. Translation gives CASSLGVSGGEETQYF.

This chain uses TRBV4-1 with TRBJ2-3, with 7 bases matching TRBD2. The germline V gene has CDR1 MGHRA and CDR2 YSYEKL. There are 16 residues in the CDR3. V shed 0 bases, J shed 6 bases, and the junction held 9 bases outside the gene matches. The CDR3 bases are TGCGCCAGCAGCCAAGACGCTAGCGGACCCACCGATACGCAGTATTTT. Protein product: CASSQDASGPTDTQYF.

This chain connects TRBV5-6 to TRBJ1-6; 7 bases agree with TRBD1. Trimming removed 3 bases from V and 9 bases from J; junction bases left unmatched: 12. Looked up from germline, CDR1 is SGHDT and CDR2 is YYEEEE. The CDR3 consists of 16 residues. DNA for the CDR3: TGTGCCAGCAGCTATGGGGGAAGGGGGCAGGGTTCACCCCTCCACTTT. Protein product: CASSYGGRGQGSPLHF.

This clone was counted between two and nine times. The chain couples TRBV7-6 to TRBJ1-1; D is ambiguous. The germline V gene has CDR1 SGHVS and CDR2 FNYEAQ. There are 13 residues in the CDR3. Between the trimmed V and J ends, which lost 1 base and 2 bases, there was a span of 5 bases. CDR3: CASSLGRNTEAFF. The DNA for the CDR3 is TGTGCCAGCAGCTTAGGGAGAAACACTGAAGCTTTCTTT.

This chain joins TRBV6-5 and TRBJ2-7, with TRBD1 matching 7 bases. Germline CDR1 and CDR2: MNHEY and SVGAGI. V lost 5 bases to trimming and J lost 3 bases; unmatched junction nucleotides: 7. The CDR3 consists of 14 residues. Written as DNA, the CDR3 is TGTGCCAGCAGTGATTCCCGGGACAGCTACGAGCAGTACTTC. It encodes CASSDSRDSYEQYF.

Here the CDR3 reads CASSLAGQSEAFF. DNA for the CDR3: TGTGCCAGCAGCTTAGCTGGACAGTCTGAAGCTTTCTTT. This chain connects TRBV7-9 to TRBJ1-1; D might be TRBD1 (6 bases). V shed 0 bases and J shed 6 bases, with 8 bases lying between them. From germline, CDR1 is SEHNR and CDR2 FQNEAQ (reference sequence). The CDR3 runs to 13 residues.

This chain connects TRBV6-5 to TRBJ1-1; no definite D call. This CDR3 region has 14 residues. Trimming removed 6 bases at V and 3 bases at J, with 14 bases between. Germline-derived CDR1 and CDR2 are MNHEY and SVGAGI. CDR3 bases: TGTGCCAGCAGGAGAAGCAGGCTCTACACTGAAGCTTTCTTT. This gives the protein CASRRSRLYTEAFF.

The J gene is TRBJ2-2, the V gene TRBV6-1; 7 nucleotides match TRBD1. The CDR3 has 15 amino acids. Germline CDR1 is MNHNS and CDR2 is SASEGT. J gave up 3 bases and V 10 bases, and 11 bases lay outside the gene matches. CDR3 bases: TGTGCCATCCAGAATCAGGGGGTGCACACCGGGGAGCTGTTTTTT. It codes for CAIQNQGVHTGELFF.

V and J are TRBV10-3 and TRBJ2-2, with 12 bases identical to TRBD2. CDR1 ENHRY and CDR2 SYGVKD come from the germline V gene. V trimming: 3 bases; J trimming: 0 bases; junction bases outside the gene matches: 8. The CDR3 contains 19 residues. The CDR3 region is CAISDTTGLAGTNTGELFF. The CDR3 DNA is TGTGCCATCAGTGATACTACCGGACTAGCGGGGACGAACACCGGGGAGCTGTTTTTT.

Only one count was recorded for this clone. This chain uses TRBV18 with TRBJ1-5; a possible D gene is TRBD1 (6 bases). This CDR3 has 15 residues. Germline loops: CDR1 KGHSH, CDR2 LQKENI. Trimming took 2 bases from V and 8 from J, leaving 16 bases between them. CDR3 coding DNA: TGTGCCAGCTCACCATCGGGATCCCCAGGGGAGCCCCAGCATTTT. This translates into CASSPSGSPGEPQHF.

V is TRBV5-1 and J is TRBJ2-2; D is uncertain. Trimming shortened V by 6 bases and J by 0 bases, and 9 bases separated the two germline ends. The CDR3 loop spans 14 amino acids. In germline, CDR1 is SGHRS, CDR2 YFSETQ. The CDR3 loop is CASNPVANTGELFF. The CDR3 DNA is TGCGCCAGCAATCCAGTCGCGAACACCGGGGAGCTGTTTTTT.

This chain uses TRBV6-5 with TRBJ2-1, with TRBD1 as a possible D gene (5 bases). Per germline, CDR1 MNHEY and CDR2 SVGAGI. Trimming stripped 2 bases from V and 7 bases from J, with 9 bases between. CDR3 length: 13 residues. The CDR3 bases are TGTGCCAGCAGTTACCTCTCAGGGAATGAGCAGTTCTTC. Its translation: CASSYLSGNEQFF.